The TCR beta chain described here comes from a study of blood T cell repertoires in COVID-19. The length of the CDR3 is 14 residues. Trimming stripped 3 bases from V and 1 base from J, with 9 bases between. The germline V gene encodes CDR1 MDHEN and CDR2 SYDVKM. In the study's own analysis: Amplification from reference gene primers served as the basis for estimated nucleated cell counts. Sequenced by immunoSEQ multiplex PCR; TCRdb stores in-frame clones only, minus some. V and J calls and clone size follow that table, whereas D and trimming were derived from the DNA. The sample lists 300,000 to 450,000 clones; approximately 87% were seen once.

The source material was peripheral blood. The TCR was taken from a woman aged 60 to 75 with COVID-19, enrolled during active disease. This chain uses TRBV28 with TRBJ1-1; D is undetermined. CDR3 sequence reads: CASSFLQRNTEAFF. The CDR3 bases are TGTGCCAGCAGTTTTTTACAGAGGAACACTGAAGCTTTCTTT.